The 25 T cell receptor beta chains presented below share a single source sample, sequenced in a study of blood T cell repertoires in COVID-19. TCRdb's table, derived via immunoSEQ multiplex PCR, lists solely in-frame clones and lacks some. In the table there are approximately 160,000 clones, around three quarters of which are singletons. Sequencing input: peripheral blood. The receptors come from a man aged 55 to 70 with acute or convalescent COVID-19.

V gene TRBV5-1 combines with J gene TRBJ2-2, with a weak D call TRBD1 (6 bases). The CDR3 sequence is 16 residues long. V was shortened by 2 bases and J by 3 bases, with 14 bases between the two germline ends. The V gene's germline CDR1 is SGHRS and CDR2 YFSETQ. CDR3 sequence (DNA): TGCGCCAGCAGCTTCTCCCAGGGGTTGTACACCGGGGAGCTGTTTTTT. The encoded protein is CASSFSQGLYTGELFF.

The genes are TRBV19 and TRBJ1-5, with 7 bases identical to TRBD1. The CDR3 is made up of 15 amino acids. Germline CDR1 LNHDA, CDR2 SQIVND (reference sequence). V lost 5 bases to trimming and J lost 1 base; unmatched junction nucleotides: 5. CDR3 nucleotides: TGTGCCAGTAGTCCAAGGGACAGAAGCAATCAGCCCCAGCATTTT. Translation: CASSPRDRSNQPQHF.

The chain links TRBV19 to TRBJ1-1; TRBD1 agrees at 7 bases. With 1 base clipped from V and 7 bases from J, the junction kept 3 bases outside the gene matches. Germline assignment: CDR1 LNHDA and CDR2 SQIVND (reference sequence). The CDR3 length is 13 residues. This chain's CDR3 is CASSIGGQSEAFF. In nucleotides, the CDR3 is TGTGCCAGTAGTATAGGGGGACAGAGTGAAGCTTTCTTT. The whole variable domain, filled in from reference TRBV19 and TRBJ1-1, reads DGGITQSPKYLFRKEGQNVTLSCEQNLNHDAMYWYRQDPGQGLRLIYYSQIVNDFQKGDIAEGYSVSREKKESFPLTVTSAQKNPTAFYLCASSIGGQSEAFFGQGTRLTVV.

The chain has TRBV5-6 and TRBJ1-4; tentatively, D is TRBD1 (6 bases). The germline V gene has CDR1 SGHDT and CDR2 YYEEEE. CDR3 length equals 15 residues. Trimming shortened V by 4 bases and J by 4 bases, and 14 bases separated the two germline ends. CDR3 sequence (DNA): TGTGCCAGCAGCCCGGGGCGGGGGCTTAATGAAAAACTGTTTTTT. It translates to CASSPGRGLNEKLFF. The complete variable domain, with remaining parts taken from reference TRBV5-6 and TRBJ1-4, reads DAGVTQSPTHLIKTRGQQVTLRCSPKSGHDTVSWYQQALGQGPQFIFQYYEEEERQRGNFPDRFSGHQFPNYSSELNVNALLLGDSALYLCASSPGRGLNEKLFFGSGTQLSVL.

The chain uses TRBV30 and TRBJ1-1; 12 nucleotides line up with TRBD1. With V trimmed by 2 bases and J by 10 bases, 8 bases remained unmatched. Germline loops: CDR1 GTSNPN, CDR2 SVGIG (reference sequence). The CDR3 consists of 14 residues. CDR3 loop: CAWSPMGQGAGAFF. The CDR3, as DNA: TGTGCCTGGAGTCCGATGGGACAGGGGGCCGGAGCTTTCTTT.

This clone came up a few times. CDR3 DNA sequence: TGTGCCAGCAGCGGAACCCGGGACATCTACACCGGGGAGCTGTTTTTT. This codes for CASSGTRDIYTGELFF. This chain uses TRBV5-4 with TRBJ2-2; D perhaps matches TRBD1 (6 bases). Trimming shortened V by 4 bases and J by 3 bases, and 16 bases separated the two germline ends. The CDR3 runs to 16 residues. Per germline, CDR1 SGHNT and CDR2 YYREEE (reference sequence).

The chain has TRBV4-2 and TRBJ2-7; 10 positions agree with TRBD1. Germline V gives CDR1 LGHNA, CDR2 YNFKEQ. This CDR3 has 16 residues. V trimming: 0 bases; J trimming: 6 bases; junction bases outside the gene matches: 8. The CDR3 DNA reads TGTGCCAGCAGCCAAGATGCCGGGACAGGGGCTCTCGAGCAGTACTTC. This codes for CASSQDAGTGALEQYF.

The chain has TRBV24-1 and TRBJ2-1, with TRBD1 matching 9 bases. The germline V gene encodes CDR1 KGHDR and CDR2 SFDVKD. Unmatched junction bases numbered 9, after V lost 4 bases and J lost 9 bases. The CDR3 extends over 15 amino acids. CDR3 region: CATSDRDRVLGEQFF. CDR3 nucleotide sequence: TGTGCCACCAGTGACCGGGACAGGGTACTAGGTGAGCAGTTCTTC.

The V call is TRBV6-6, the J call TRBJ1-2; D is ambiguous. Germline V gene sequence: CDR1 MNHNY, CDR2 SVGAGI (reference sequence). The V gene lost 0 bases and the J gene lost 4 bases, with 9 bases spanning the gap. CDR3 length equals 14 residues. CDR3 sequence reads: CASSYSKESYGYTF. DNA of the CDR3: TGTGCCAGCAGTTACTCGAAGGAGAGCTATGGCTACACCTTC.

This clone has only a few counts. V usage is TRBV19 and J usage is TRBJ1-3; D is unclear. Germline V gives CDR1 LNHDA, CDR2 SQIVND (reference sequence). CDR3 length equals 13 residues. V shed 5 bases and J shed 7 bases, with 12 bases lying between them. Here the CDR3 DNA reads TGTGCCAGTAGTCCGAGCGGTGGGAACACCATATATTTT. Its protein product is CASSPSGGNTIYF.

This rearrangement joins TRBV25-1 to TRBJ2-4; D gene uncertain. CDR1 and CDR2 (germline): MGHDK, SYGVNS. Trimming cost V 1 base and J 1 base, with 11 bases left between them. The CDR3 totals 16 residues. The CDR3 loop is CASSESIERAKNIQYF. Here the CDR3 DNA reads TGTGCCAGCAGTGAATCAATCGAGAGGGCCAAAAACATTCAGTACTTC.

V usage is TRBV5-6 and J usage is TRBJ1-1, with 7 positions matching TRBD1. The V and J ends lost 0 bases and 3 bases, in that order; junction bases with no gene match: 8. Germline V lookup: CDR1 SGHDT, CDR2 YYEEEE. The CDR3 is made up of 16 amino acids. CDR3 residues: CASSLGTGVGDTEAFF. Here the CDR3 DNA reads TGTGCCAGCAGCTTGGGTACAGGGGTGGGGGACACTGAAGCTTTCTTT.

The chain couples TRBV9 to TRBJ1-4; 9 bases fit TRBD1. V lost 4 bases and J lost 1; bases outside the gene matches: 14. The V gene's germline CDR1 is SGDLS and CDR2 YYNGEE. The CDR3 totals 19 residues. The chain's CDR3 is CASSNQPGTGQKTNEKLFF. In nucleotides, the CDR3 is TGTGCCAGCAGCAACCAACCCGGGACAGGGCAAAAAACTAATGAAAAACTGTTTTTT.

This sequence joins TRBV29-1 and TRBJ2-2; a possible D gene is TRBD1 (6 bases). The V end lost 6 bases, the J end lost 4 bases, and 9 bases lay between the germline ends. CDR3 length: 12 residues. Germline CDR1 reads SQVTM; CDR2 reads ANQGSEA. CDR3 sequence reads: CSVTGTTGELFF. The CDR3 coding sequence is TGCAGCGTGACAGGTACCACCGGGGAGCTGTTTTTT.

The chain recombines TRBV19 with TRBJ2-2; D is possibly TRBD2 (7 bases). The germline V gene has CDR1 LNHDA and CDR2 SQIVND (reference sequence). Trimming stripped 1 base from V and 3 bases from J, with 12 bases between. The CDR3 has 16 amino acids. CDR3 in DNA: TGTGCCAGTAGTATAGCCGGGGGGCCGGACACCGGGGAGCTGTTTTTT. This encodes CASSIAGGPDTGELFF.

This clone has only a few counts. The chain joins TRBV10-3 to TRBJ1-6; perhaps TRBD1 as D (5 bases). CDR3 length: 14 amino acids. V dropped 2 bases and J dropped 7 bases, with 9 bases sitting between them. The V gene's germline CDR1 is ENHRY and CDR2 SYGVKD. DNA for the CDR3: TGTGCCATCAGTGAGACCCGACAGAATTCACCCCTCCACTTT. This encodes CAISETRQNSPLHF.

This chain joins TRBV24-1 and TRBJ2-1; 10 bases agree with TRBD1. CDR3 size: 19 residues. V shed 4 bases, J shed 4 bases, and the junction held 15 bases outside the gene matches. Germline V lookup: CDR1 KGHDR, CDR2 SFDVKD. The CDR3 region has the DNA TGTGCCACCAGTGACTCTGACAGGGGGCGCGGGATTCGTTACAATGAGCAGTTCTTC. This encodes CATSDSDRGRGIRYNEQFF.

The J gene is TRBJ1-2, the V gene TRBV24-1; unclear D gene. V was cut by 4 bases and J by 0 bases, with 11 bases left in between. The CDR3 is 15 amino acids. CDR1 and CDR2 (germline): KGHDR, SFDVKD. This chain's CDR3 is CATSDPQKANYGYTF. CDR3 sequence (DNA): TGTGCCACCAGTGACCCTCAGAAAGCTAACTATGGCTACACCTTC.

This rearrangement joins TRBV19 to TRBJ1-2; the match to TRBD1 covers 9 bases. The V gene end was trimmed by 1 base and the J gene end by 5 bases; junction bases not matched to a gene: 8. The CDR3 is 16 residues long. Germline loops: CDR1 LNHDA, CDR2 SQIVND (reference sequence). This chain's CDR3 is CASSIAAGQGTYGYTF. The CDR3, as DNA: TGTGCCAGTAGTATAGCGGCTGGACAGGGGACTTATGGCTACACCTTC.

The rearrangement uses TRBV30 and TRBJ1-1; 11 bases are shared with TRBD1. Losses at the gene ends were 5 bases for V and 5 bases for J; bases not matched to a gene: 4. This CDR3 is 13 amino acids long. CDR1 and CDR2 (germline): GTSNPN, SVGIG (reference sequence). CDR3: CAWEGQGATEAFF. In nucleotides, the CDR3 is TGTGCCTGGGAAGGACAGGGGGCAACTGAAGCTTTCTTT.

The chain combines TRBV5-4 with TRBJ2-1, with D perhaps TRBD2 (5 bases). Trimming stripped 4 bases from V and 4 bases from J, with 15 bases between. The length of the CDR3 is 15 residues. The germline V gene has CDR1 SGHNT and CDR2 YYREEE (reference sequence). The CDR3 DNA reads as TGTGCCAGCAGCCAACGGACTTCTCTGTACAATGAGCAGTTCTTC. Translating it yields CASSQRTSLYNEQFF.

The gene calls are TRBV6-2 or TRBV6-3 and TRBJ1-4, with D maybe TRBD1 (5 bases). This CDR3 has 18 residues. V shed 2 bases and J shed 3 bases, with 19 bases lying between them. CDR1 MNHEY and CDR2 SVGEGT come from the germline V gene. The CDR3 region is CASSYRGASGGANEKLFF. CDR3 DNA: TGTGCCAGCAGTTACCGTGGGGCCTCCGGGGGTGCTAATGAAAAACTGTTTTTT.

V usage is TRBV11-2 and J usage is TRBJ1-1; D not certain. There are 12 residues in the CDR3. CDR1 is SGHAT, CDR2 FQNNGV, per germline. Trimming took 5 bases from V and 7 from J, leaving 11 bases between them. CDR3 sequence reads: CASSGEGGEAFF. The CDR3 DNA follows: TGTGCCAGCAGCGGCGAGGGTGGTGAAGCTTTCTTT.

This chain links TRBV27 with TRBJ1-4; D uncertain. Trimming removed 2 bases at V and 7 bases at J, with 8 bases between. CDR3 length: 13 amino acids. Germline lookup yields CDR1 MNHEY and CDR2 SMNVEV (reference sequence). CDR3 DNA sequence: TGTGCCAGCAGTTTAAGCCAAACTGAAAAACTGTTTTTT. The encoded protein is CASSLSQTEKLFF.

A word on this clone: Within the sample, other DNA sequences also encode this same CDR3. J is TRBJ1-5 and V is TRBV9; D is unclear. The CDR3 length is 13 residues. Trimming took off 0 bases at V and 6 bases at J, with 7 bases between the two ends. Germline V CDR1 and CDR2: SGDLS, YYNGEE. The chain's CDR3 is CASSVGIGQPQHF. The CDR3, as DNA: TGTGCCAGCAGCGTAGGTATCGGTCAGCCCCAGCATTTT.